A selection of T cell receptor beta chains follows, all from one sample in a study of cytomegalovirus exposure and HLA in healthy donors. Profiling relied on immunoSEQ multiplex PCR, and the TCRdb table lists in-frame clones only, not all of them. The sample lists some 170,000 clones; around four fifths were seen once. The source material was PBMCs. The receptors were sampled from a man aged 50-59 years in good health and CMV-seropositive. Each CDR3 is given with its conserved first and last residue.

cdr3_length | j_call | v_call | cdr3_aa
16 | TRBJ2-5 | TRBV6-6 | CASTPPKGEGQETQYF
16 | TRBJ1-1 | TRBV14 | CASSQAFGRGYAEAFF
16 | TRBJ2-3 | TRBV27 | CASSSGLAGAQDTQYF
13 | TRBJ1-6 | TRBV14 | CASTNRADSPLHF
15 | TRBJ2-3 | TRBV10-3 | CAISEAARGADTQYF
16 | TRBJ2-7 | TRBV18 | CASSPPGTGGSYEQYF
15 | TRBJ1-2 | TRBV15 | CATSHQGSSTYGYTF
14 | TRBJ1-2 | TRBV21-1 | CASSPRQVDYGYTF
16 | TRBJ1-6 | TRBV5-1 | CASSLGSGGANSPLHF
13 | TRBJ2-7 | TRBV6-6 | CASLPGGGYEQYF
15 | TRBJ1-1 | TRBV4-2 | CASSQEGGFNTEAFF
14 | TRBJ2-7 | TRBV5-1 | CASSLGGPTYEQYF
17 | TRBJ2-7 | TRBV7-2 | CASSLEAPSGVSYEQYF
13 | TRBJ1-1 | TRBV6-5 | CASSYSGQTEAFF
21 | TRBJ2-2 | TRBV10-3 | CAISPSYPGTGGPFNTGELFF
16 | TRBJ1-2 | TRBV7-9 | CASSLSSRWQADGYTF
14 | TRBJ1-1 | TRBV19 | CASIPEQGGTEAFF
14 | TRBJ2-3 | TRBV5-1 | CASSTQGHTDTQYF
16 | TRBJ2-5 | TRBV7-2 | CASSGLAGGFQETQYF
16 | TRBJ1-2 | TRBV4-3 | CASSQGSPDRGIGYTF
15 | TRBJ2-5 | TRBV6-5 | CASSYHGQFQETQYF
11 | TRBJ2-5 | TRBV5-6 | CASGGRETQYF
15 | TRBJ2-3 | TRBV19 | CASSASGVETDTQYF
16 | TRBJ2-3 | TRBV19 | CASSILRGTSTDTQYF
15 | TRBJ2-7 | TRBV30 | CAWMWAGGVSYEQYF
15 | TRBJ2-5 | TRBV5-4 | CASSLALAGGETQYF
15 | TRBJ1-1 | TRBV18 | CASSPSPDSPTEAFF
14 | TRBJ1-2 | TRBV19 | CASSWDRTNYGYTF
14 | TRBJ2-7 | TRBV28 | CASKEGQGRHEQYF
13 | NA | TRBV10-3 | CAISLAGPYEQYF
17 | TRBJ2-3 | TRBV9 | CASSGTSGDLLTDTQYF
15 | TRBJ1-4 | TRBV6-6 | CASSDPGATNEKLFF
14 | TRBJ1-1 | TRBV28 | CASSAPGDETEAFF
16 | TRBJ1-2 | TRBV5-6 | CASRPDRVRTLRGYTF
15 | TRBJ2-6 | TRBV19 | CACRQDPTGANVLTF
15 | NA | TRBV10-3 | CAISESRTPSYEQYF
14 | TRBJ1-1 | TRBV7-6 | CASSFGQGRTEAFF
15 | TRBJ1-6 | TRBV19 | CASSRESNYNSPLHF
16 | TRBJ2-3 | TRBV7-6 | CASSQLPGQGTDTQYF
15 | TRBJ2-7 | TRBV7-2 | CASSSHGTGALEQYF